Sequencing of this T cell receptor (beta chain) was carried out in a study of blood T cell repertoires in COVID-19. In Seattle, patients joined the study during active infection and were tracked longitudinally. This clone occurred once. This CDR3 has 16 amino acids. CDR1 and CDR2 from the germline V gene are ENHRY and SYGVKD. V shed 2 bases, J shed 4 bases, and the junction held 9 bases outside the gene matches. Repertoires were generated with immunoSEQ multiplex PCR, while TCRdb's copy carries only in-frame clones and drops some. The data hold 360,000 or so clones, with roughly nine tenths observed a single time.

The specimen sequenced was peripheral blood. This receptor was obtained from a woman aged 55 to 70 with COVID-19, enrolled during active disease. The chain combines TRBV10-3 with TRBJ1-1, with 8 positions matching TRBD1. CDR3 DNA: TGTGCCATCAGTGAGAGCAGGGGGCCTAGGGTCACTGAAGCTTTCTTT. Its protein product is CAISESRGPRVTEAFF.